The 30 T cell receptor beta chains given below trace back to one sample, sequenced in a study of control samples from healthy donors and cancer patients. Clones were sequenced by immunoSEQ multiplex PCR, and TCRdb holds only the in-frame ones, with some missing. The sample holds some 120,000 clones; roughly 93% are singletons and the top ten take about 2.8%. Sample: blood. These receptor sequences come from a man aged 25-45 years in good health.

The J gene is TRBJ1-5, the V gene TRBV6-5; tentatively, D is TRBD1 (6 bases). The V gene lost 6 bases and the J gene lost 2 bases, with 14 bases spanning the gap. The CDR3 extends over 15 amino acids. Germline V lookup: CDR1 MNHEY, CDR2 SVGAGI. The CDR3 DNA reads as TGTGCCAGCAGGAGCAGGGGAACGGGCAATCAGCCCCAGCATTTT. It codes for CASRSRGTGNQPQHF.

The DNA for the CDR3 is TGCAGCGTTGAGGAAGGATCTACTATGCAGTTCTTC. This codes for CSVEEGSTMQFF. The chain links TRBV29-1 to TRBJ2-1; the D is unclear. The CDR3 runs 12 residues. V lost 3 bases and J 12 bases, leaving 15 bases between the germline ends. Germline values: CDR1 SQVTM, CDR2 ANQGSEA.

This chain links TRBV5-1 with TRBJ1-1; D is undetermined. CDR3 length: 14 amino acids. Deletions cut 0 bases from V and 0 bases from J, with 6 bases between. From germline, CDR1 is SGHRS and CDR2 YFSETQ. CDR3: CASSLAAMNTEAFF. The CDR3 nucleotides are TGCGCCAGCAGCTTGGCAGCCATGAACACTGAAGCTTTCTTT.

The J gene is TRBJ1-5, the V gene TRBV6-6, with TRBD1 as a possible D gene (5 bases). The CDR3 length is 14 residues. Trimming removed 2 bases at V and 5 bases at J, with 10 bases between. Germline V gene sequence: CDR1 MNHNY, CDR2 SVGAGI (reference sequence). Here the CDR3 reads CASSYGGSDQPQHF. CDR3 in DNA: TGTGCCAGCAGTTACGGGGGTTCGGATCAGCCCCAGCATTTT.

The chain is built from TRBV7-8 and TRBJ2-3, with a possible D match to TRBD1 (6 bases). Per germline, CDR1 SGHVS and CDR2 FQNEAQ. The CDR3 has 15 amino acids. Trimming removed 5 bases from V and 0 bases from J, with 12 bases in between. The CDR3 is CASSPGDGSTDTQYF. The CDR3 DNA is TGTGCCAGCAGCCCAGGGGACGGCAGCACAGATACGCAGTATTTT.

This clone occurred once. This chain connects TRBV5-1 to TRBJ2-1; D unclear. This CDR3 contains 14 residues. The V gene's germline CDR1 is SGHRS and CDR2 YFSETQ. Trimming pared 0 bases from V and 13 bases from J, leaving 17 bases between. CDR3 amino acids: CASSLDWTIVPQFF. For the CDR3, the DNA is TGCGCCAGCAGCTTGGATTGGACCATCGTCCCACAGTTCTTC.

There are a few counts of this clone. The V and J genes are TRBV11-2 and TRBJ1-6, with D tentatively TRBD1 (5 bases). The germline V gene has CDR1 SGHAT and CDR2 FQNNGV. V gave up 1 base and J gave up 8 bases, with 21 bases separating them. The CDR3 extends over 18 amino acids. CDR3 sequence reads: CASSLAIFGPKGDSPLHF. In nucleotides, the CDR3 is TGTGCCAGCAGCTTAGCAATCTTTGGACCTAAAGGGGATTCACCCCTCCACTTT.

The V call is TRBV28, the J call TRBJ1-3; weak D call: TRBD1 (6 bases). The V gene's germline CDR1 is MDHEN and CDR2 SYDVKM. V was shortened by 6 bases and J by 1 base, with 16 bases between the two germline ends. The CDR3 contains 16 residues. This CDR3 reads CASSPLIQGSGNTIYF. CDR3 nucleotides: TGTGCCAGCAGCCCTTTAATACAGGGATCTGGAAACACCATATATTTT.

The DNA for the CDR3 is TGTGCCAGCAGCTCGGACCAACACTCTGGAAACACCATATATTTT. Protein: CASSSDQHSGNTIYF. The rearrangement joins TRBV6-5 to TRBJ1-3; D gene unclear. Germline values: CDR1 MNHEY, CDR2 SVGAGI. The CDR3 length is 15 residues. V was trimmed by 6 bases and J by 0 bases, leaving 12 bases between them.

The chain employs TRBV9 and TRBJ1-3, with a tentative D call TRBD1 (6 bases). Germline CDR1 is SGDLS and CDR2 is YYNGEE. The CDR3 runs 14 residues. The ends were cut back, 0 bases at V and 8 bases at J, with 12 bases in the middle. Here the CDR3 DNA reads TGTGCCAGCAGCGTAGAGCAGGGGACGGACACCATATATTTT. Translating it yields CASSVEQGTDTIYF.

The chain links TRBV14 to TRBJ1-2; 11 bases fit TRBD1. Looked up from germline, CDR1 is SGHDN and CDR2 is FVKESK. J was trimmed by 3 bases and V by 3 bases; bases with no gene match: 9. This CDR3 region has 17 residues. DNA of the CDR3: TGTGCCAGCAGCCATTACTACCGGGACAGGGGGGACTATGGCTACACCTTC. Protein sequence: CASSHYYRDRGDYGYTF.

The chain has TRBV4-2 and TRBJ1-5; 7 bases line up with TRBD1. J lost 4 bases, V lost 1 base, and 4 bases had no gene match. This CDR3 is built from 15 residues. CDR1 LGHNA and CDR2 YNFKEQ come from the germline V gene. The CDR3, as DNA: TGTGCCAGCAGCCAAGGACAGGGTAGTAATCAGCCCCAGCATTTT. Protein sequence: CASSQGQGSNQPQHF.

The rearrangement uses TRBV6-4 and TRBJ2-3; unclear D gene. The V and J ends lost 0 bases and 0 bases respectively, with 13 bases between them. Germline assignment: CDR1 MRHNA and CDR2 SNTAGT. This CDR3 comprises 17 residues. The CDR3 loop reads CASSDSLTLSSTDTQYF. CDR3 nucleotide sequence: TGTGCCAGCAGTGACTCATTGACCCTTTCTAGCACAGATACGCAGTATTTT.

This clone appeared once. The rearrangement joins TRBV3-1 (or the pseudogene TRBV3-2) to TRBJ1-2; D not resolved. Trimming took 0 bases from V and 4 from J, leaving 15 bases between them. This CDR3 is 16 amino acids long. Germline V gene lookup returns CDR1 LGHDT and CDR2 YNNKEL (reference sequence). This CDR3 is CASSQEAATTGYGYTF. CDR3 bases: TGTGCCAGCAGCCAAGAGGCAGCGACGACTGGCTATGGCTACACCTTC.

The chain uses TRBV18 and TRBJ2-6; 8 bases fit TRBD1. Per the germline V gene, CDR1 is KGHSH and CDR2 is LQKENI. This CDR3 is built from 21 residues. The V segment lost 0 bases and the J segment 1 base; nucleotides outside the gene matches: 14. CDR3 DNA: TGTGCCAGCTCACCACCGATGAGGGGGACAGGAGCATTATCTGGGGCCAACGTCCTGACTTTC. It yields the protein CASSPPMRGTGALSGANVLTF.

The rearrangement uses TRBV7-3 and TRBJ2-7; TRBD2 aligns across 9 bases. CDR1 is SGHTA, CDR2 FQGTGA, per germline. Germline trimming cut 1 base from V and 4 bases from J; bases unmatched to any gene: 14. The length of the CDR3 is 18 residues. The CDR3, as DNA: TGTGCCAGCAGCTTAAAACCTCCTAGCGGGGCTACCGGGTACGAGCAGTACTTC. Encoded protein: CASSLKPPSGATGYEQYF.

The genes are TRBV15 and TRBJ2-3, with D perhaps matching TRBD1 or TRBD2 (5 bases each). This CDR3 contains 14 residues. The ends were cut back, 1 base at V and 4 bases at J, with 9 bases in the middle. Germline V lookup: CDR1 LNHNV, CDR2 YYDKDF (reference sequence). CDR3 coding DNA: TGTGCCACCAGCAGAGGGGGGATGTCAGATACGCAGTATTTT. This gives the protein CATSRGGMSDTQYF.

This clone was detected a few times. The rearrangement joins TRBV5-1 to TRBJ2-1, with 9 bases that match TRBD1. The CDR3 is made up of 16 amino acids. J gave up 3 bases and V 4 bases, and 8 bases lay outside the gene matches. The germline gives CDR1 SGHRS, CDR2 YFSETQ. The CDR3 reads CASSRVTGQGYNEQFF. DNA for the CDR3: TGCGCCAGCAGCCGAGTGACGGGACAGGGCTACAATGAGCAGTTCTTC.

This chain connects TRBV28 to TRBJ1-1; D possibly corresponds to TRBD1 (5 bases). CDR1 and CDR2 (germline): MDHEN, SYDVKM. This CDR3 is built from 14 residues. Deletions cut 3 bases from V and 7 bases from J, with 15 bases between. CDR3 in DNA: TGTGCCAGCAGTTTGCCCGGGGGTACCTTTGAAGCTTTCTTT. Protein sequence: CASSLPGGTFEAFF.

The V and J genes are TRBV19 and TRBJ1-2; 8 bases match TRBD1. The length of the CDR3 is 15 residues. V lost 5 bases, J lost 7 bases, and 12 bases stayed unmatched. Germline loops: CDR1 LNHDA, CDR2 SQIVND (reference sequence). CDR3 bases: TGTGCCAGTAGTCTACGTGGACAGGGAGTCGGTGGCTACACCTTC. Amino acids: CASSLRGQGVGGYTF. Supplemented by reference TRBV19 and TRBJ1-2, the full variable domain reads DGGITQSPKYLFRKEGQNVTLSCEQNLNHDAMYWYRQDPGQGLRLIYYSQIVNDFQKGDIAEGYSVSREKKESFPLTVTSAQKNPTAFYLCASSLRGQGVGGYTFGSGTRLTVV.

This chain links TRBV6-4 with TRBJ2-2; D gene ambiguous. CDR3 length: 13 amino acids. The V end was cut by 6 bases, the J end by 0 bases, with 5 bases between. Germline V gene data show CDR1 as MRHNA and CDR2 as SNTAGT. CDR3 sequence: CASRLSNTGELFF. CDR3 DNA sequence: TGTGCCAGCAGACTCTCGAACACCGGGGAGCTGTTTTTT.

The chain recombines TRBV9 with TRBJ2-7, with TRBD1 matching over 8 bases. J gave up 4 bases and V 2 bases, and 8 bases lay outside the gene matches. Germline V gives CDR1 SGDLS, CDR2 YYNGEE. The CDR3 contains 15 residues. The CDR3 DNA follows: TGTGCCAGCAGCGTCGGCAGGGGGCTTTTTTACGAGCAGTACTTC. Protein: CASSVGRGLFYEQYF.

The chain is built from TRBV5-6 and TRBJ1-2, with a tentative D call TRBD1 (5 bases). The CDR3 totals 16 residues. The V and J ends lost 0 bases and 2 bases respectively, with 14 bases between them. CDR1 and CDR2 (germline): SGHDT, YYEEEE. CDR3 sequence: CASSLGGGTDNYGYTF. CDR3 nucleotides: TGTGCCAGCAGCTTGGGCGGGGGGACCGACAACTATGGCTACACCTTC.

The genes are TRBV14 and TRBJ2-7; D uncertain. The CDR3 loop spans 13 amino acids. The V end was cut by 1 base, the J end by 5 bases, with 9 bases between. Looked up from germline, CDR1 is SGHDN and CDR2 is FVKESK. The CDR3 DNA reads as TGTGCCAGCAGCCAAGCGGGTGCCCACGAGCAGTACTTC. It is translated as CASSQAGAHEQYF.

This chain uses TRBV6-4 with TRBJ2-3; no firm D call. The germline gives CDR1 MRHNA, CDR2 SNTAGT. The CDR3 contains 15 residues. V shed 0 bases and J shed 4 bases, with 11 bases lying between them. Written as DNA, the CDR3 is TGTGCCAGCAGTGACTCTAGCCTCCTCTCAGATACGCAGTATTTT. It yields the protein CASSDSSLLSDTQYF.

This clone showed up just once. The V call is TRBV18, the J call TRBJ2-5, with 13 nucleotides matching TRBD2. This CDR3 contains 18 residues. Germline CDR1 KGHSH, CDR2 LQKENI. V shed 0 bases and J 2 bases; nucleotides not matched to a gene: 6. CDR3 protein: CASSPPVGTSGVQETQYF. CDR3 sequence (DNA): TGTGCCAGCTCACCACCGGTGGGGACTAGCGGGGTACAAGAGACCCAGTACTTC. Full variable domain (missing parts from reference TRBV18 and TRBJ2-5): NAGVMQNPRHLVRRRGQEARLRCSPMKGHSHVYWYRQLPEEGLKFMVYLQKENIIDESGMPKERFSAEFPKEGPSILRIQQVVRGDSAAYFCASSPPVGTSGVQETQYFGPGTRLLVL.

The rearrangement uses TRBV29-1 and TRBJ1-1; D not certain. The CDR3 runs to 10 residues. V dropped 6 bases and J dropped 2 bases, with 4 bases sitting between them. Germline values: CDR1 SQVTM, CDR2 ANQGSEA. Here the CDR3 DNA reads TGCAGCGTCCATAACACTGAAGCTTTCTTT. Its protein product is CSVHNTEAFF.

This clone was recorded once. The chain employs TRBV7-2 and TRBJ2-1; D perhaps matches TRBD1 (6 bases). The germline CDR1 and CDR2 sequences are SGHTA and FQGNSA. Trimming removed 3 bases at V and 5 bases at J, with 11 bases between. This CDR3 contains 14 residues. In nucleotides, the CDR3 is TGTGCCAGCAGCTTTACAGGGATTAACAATGAGCAGTTCTTC. Translated: CASSFTGINNEQFF. Full variable domain (remainder filled in from reference TRBV7-2 and TRBJ2-1): GAGVSQSPSNKVTEKGKDVELRCDPISGHTALYWYRQSLGQGLEFLIYFQGNSAPDKSGLPSDRFSAERTGGSVSTLTIQRTQQEDSAVYLCASSFTGINNEQFFGPGTRLTVL.

The V call is TRBV7-9, the J call TRBJ2-7; the match to TRBD1 covers 9 bases. The CDR3 is 17 residues long. V shed 5 bases and J 5 bases; nucleotides not matched to a gene: 16. CDR1 SEHNR and CDR2 FQNEAQ come from the germline V gene (reference sequence). CDR3 amino acids: CASSIRSRGTGQHEQYF. CDR3 nucleotide sequence: TGTGCCAGCAGCATACGTAGTCGCGGGACAGGGCAACACGAGCAGTACTTC.

The V call is TRBV28, the J call TRBJ1-2; D uncertain. Trimming took 3 bases from V and 8 from J, leaving 7 bases between them. Germline lookup yields CDR1 MDHEN and CDR2 SYDVKM. The CDR3 covers 11 residues. The CDR3 sequence is CASSFGLGYTF. For the CDR3, the DNA is TGTGCCAGCAGTTTTGGCCTCGGCTACACCTTC.